One and the same sample provided the 26 T cell receptor beta chains below, sequenced in a study of CXCR3-negative and CXCR3-positive naive CD8 T cells. UMI-tagged TRB cDNA libraries were built via 5' RACE. TCRdb reprocessed the 5' RACE reads, keeping one entry per CDR3 protein, no DNA. This table lists 100,000 to 150,000 distinct CDR3 sequences. Sequences were obtained from naive CXCR3- CD8+ T cells from blood. Subset specified: CD45RO-CCR7+CD27+CD95- naive CD8+ T cells lacking CXCR3 (TNR3-). All receptors come from a human donor in good health. Some clones in this sample may be carry-over from other donors' samples.

The chain carries TRBV6-5 and TRBJ2-5. The CDR3 runs 13 residues. Germline lookup yields CDR1 MNHEY and CDR2 SVGAGI. This chain's CDR3 is CASSYGVQETQYF.

The chain carries TRBV29-1 and TRBJ2-5. Germline loops: CDR1 SQVTM, CDR2 ANQGSEA. CDR3 length equals 14 residues. The CDR3 protein is CSVEGTGTQETQYF.

J is TRBJ2-7 and V is TRBV7-2; TCRdb calls TRBD2, which cannot be checked without DNA. The CDR3 consists of 15 residues. Germline values: CDR1 SGHTA, CDR2 FQGNSA. CDR3 region: CASSPGLAAGYEQYF.

The rearrangement uses TRBV13 and TRBJ2-1. Looked up from germline, CDR1 is PRHDT and CDR2 is FYEKMQ (reference sequence). The CDR3 sequence is 15 residues long. The CDR3 loop is CASSHGGSSYNKQFF.

The V gene is TRBV5-1, the J gene TRBJ1-2. In germline, CDR1 is SGHRS, CDR2 YFSETQ. This CDR3 is built from 14 residues. This CDR3 is CASSLDFPNYGYTF.

The chain uses TRBV11-3 and TRBJ1-1; TCRdb outputs TRBD1, but without DNA this stays unchecked. Germline V gene sequence: CDR1 SGHNT, CDR2 YENEEA. CDR3 length: 14 residues. The CDR3 region is CAITFGAMNTEAFF.

The V gene is TRBV29-1, the J gene TRBJ2-3; the D call of TRBD2 rests on TCRdb alone, since no DNA is present to check it. Looked up from germline, CDR1 is SQVTM and CDR2 is ANQGSEA. This CDR3 contains 15 residues. CDR3 residues: CSVFLPSLSTDTQYF.

The chain uses TRBV7-6 and TRBJ2-1; TCRdb returns TRBD1, unconfirmable since there is no DNA. Looked up from germline, CDR1 is SGHVS and CDR2 is FNYEAQ. CDR3 length: 15 residues. The CDR3 here is CASSLGQGLYGEQFF. The full variable domain, its missing parts supplied by reference TRBV7-6 and TRBJ2-1, is GAGVSQSPRYKVTKRGQDVALRCDPISGHVSLYWYRQALGQGPEFLTYFNYEAQQDKSGLPNDRFSAERPEGSISTLTIQRTEQRDSAMYRCASSLGQGLYGEQFFGPGTRLTVL.

The V call is TRBV4-1, the J call TRBJ2-7. Germline CDR1 reads MGHRA; CDR2 reads YSYEKL. The CDR3 length is 15 residues. This chain's CDR3 is CASSQDKIATYEQYF.

V gene TRBV7-9 combines with J gene TRBJ2-1; checking the TCRdb D call of TRBD1 is not possible without DNA. Germline CDR1 is SEHNR and CDR2 is FQNEAQ (reference sequence). This CDR3 comprises 15 residues. Here the CDR3 reads CASSPTGGGHNEQFF.

The J gene is TRBJ2-1, the V gene TRBV7-9. Germline CDR1 SEHNR, CDR2 FQNEAQ (reference sequence). The CDR3 contains 15 residues. The CDR3 sequence: CASSLTEPWDNEQFF.

This chain connects TRBV10-1 to TRBJ1-1; TCRdb calls TRBD1, which cannot be checked without DNA. This CDR3 has 15 amino acids. The germline V gene encodes CDR1 WNHNN and CDR2 SYGVQD (reference sequence). CDR3 residues: CASSESAGMNTEAFF.

The chain joins TRBV28 to TRBJ2-5; TCRdb returns TRBD2, unconfirmable since there is no DNA. The germline CDR1 and CDR2 sequences are MDHEN and SYDVKM. This CDR3 is built from 17 residues. The CDR3 spells CASSLFLAVKIQETQYF.

The rearrangement joins TRBV4-1 to TRBJ1-4; TCRdb picks TRBD1, but there is no DNA to check that call. The germline CDR1 and CDR2 sequences are MGHRA and YSYEKL. CDR3 length equals 14 residues. The CDR3 reads CASRGPGPYEKLFF.

This chain joins TRBV24-1 and TRBJ2-7; TCRdb gives TRBD1 as the D gene, but with no DNA this cannot be confirmed. The CDR3 is made up of 15 amino acids. The germline gives CDR1 KGHDR, CDR2 SFDVKD. The CDR3 reads CATSVGSGTRLEQYF.

This chain connects TRBV9 to TRBJ2-3. CDR1 and CDR2 (germline): SGDLS, YYNGEE. This CDR3 contains 14 residues. The CDR3 reads CASSVATDTDTQYF.

The rearrangement links TRBV7-9 to TRBJ1-6; the TRBD1 assignment by TCRdb is unverifiable without DNA. CDR3 length: 16 amino acids. Germline CDR1 is SEHNR and CDR2 is FQNEAQ (reference sequence). CDR3 region: CASSPPLLTGSSPLHF.

The chain has TRBV11-2 and TRBJ2-1; TCRdb's D call of TRBD2 is untestable without DNA. This CDR3 contains 15 residues. Germline CDR1 reads SGHAT; CDR2 reads FQNNGV. CDR3: CASSFEGRSYNEQFF.

CDR3 residues: CASSFGLASEQFF. The rearrangement links TRBV14 to TRBJ2-1; TCRdb's assignment of TRBD2 cannot be checked, as there is no DNA. Germline values: CDR1 SGHDN, CDR2 FVKESK. This CDR3 has 13 amino acids.

The CDR3 here is CASCYSNQPQHF. This chain connects TRBV12-3 or TRBV12-4 to TRBJ1-5. The CDR3 totals 12 residues.

This chain joins TRBV5-4 and TRBJ2-7; TCRdb's D call, TRBD1, is unchecked because there is no DNA. The germline CDR1 and CDR2 sequences are SGHNT and YYREEE (reference sequence). CDR3 size: 15 residues. The CDR3 loop is CASSLPGQGLNEQYF.

The chain links TRBV7-9 to TRBJ2-2; there is no DNA to check the TCRdb D call of TRBD1. CDR3 length equals 15 residues. The germline V gene encodes CDR1 SEHNR and CDR2 FQNEAQ (reference sequence). CDR3 residues: CASSLIGRWTGELFF.

This chain connects TRBV29-1 to TRBJ1-2. Per the germline V gene, CDR1 is SQVTM and CDR2 is ANQGSEA. The CDR3 runs to 13 residues. CDR3: CSVTGGPNYGYTF.

The chain couples TRBV6-2 or TRBV6-3 to TRBJ2-2; the TCRdb call, TRBD2, lacks DNA for checking. The CDR3 is made up of 15 amino acids. The germline V gene encodes CDR1 MNHEY and CDR2 SVGEGT. The CDR3: CASSYVGSEDGELFF.

This rearrangement joins TRBV7-6 to TRBJ2-1; the D call of TRBD2 rests on TCRdb alone, since no DNA is present to check it. This CDR3 region has 16 residues. Germline V CDR1 and CDR2: SGHVS, FNYEAQ. CDR3 in amino acids: CASSVLAGGTSNVQFF.

The genes are TRBV5-6 and TRBJ2-1; lacking DNA, the TRBD2 call made by TCRdb goes unchecked. This CDR3 is 16 amino acids long. The germline gives CDR1 SGHDT, CDR2 YYEEEE. CDR3 in amino acids: CASSPGLAGHYNEQFF.